The subject of this entry is one T cell receptor (beta chain). There is no known antigen for this receptor. Nothing much larger sits one base from this clone, and base qualities are not available. Other nucleotide sequences from this sample produce the same CDR3. The source of the sample is a study of blood T cell repertoires in COVID-19 (dated by TCRdb to 2020 to 2021). A note on the overall study: Samples from collaborators originated in the United States, Italy and Spain and spanned both the acute and convalescent phases of COVID-19. The prospective study material was composed of cDNA or gDNA derived from T cells, B-cell-depleted T cells, or PBMCs. The repertoires were released in a freely available public database meant as a resource for research on the immune response to SARS-CoV-2. Deeply sampled blood TCRbeta repertoires from subjects exposed to, actively infected with, or recovered from COVID-19 were included in the dataset. Where HLA class I and class II types were available, the types were taken from metadata supplied by the sample provider, not from assay-based typing. Nearly every sample came with metadata listing a de-identified subject ID, COVID-19 status, age in years and sex. The samples were drawn from the first 160 participants of the ongoing ImmuneRACE study and from some 1,300 subjects provided by 6 global collaborators. Results and caveats for the whole study, not just this receptor: The quantity of clinical and demographic metadata differed by source and by participant and was supplied without curation.

The CDR3 sequence holds 14 residues, the cysteine and phenylalanine included. Only CDR3 DNA is held: 42 bases, read in frame from base 1. CDR1 SEHNR and CDR2 FQNEAQ are derived from the germline V gene (reference sequence). Trimmed from V: 4 bases; trimmed from J: 5 bases; junction bases lacking a gene match: 5. One collaborating source in Seattle enrolled patients while the patients were actively infected and followed the patients over time throughout the course of disease. Whole blood was collected in K2EDTA tubes by collaborating institutions according to the institutions' own protocols. For TCRbeta analysis, collaborator samples were shipped as frozen whole blood, as isolated PBMCs, or as DNA extracted from either sample type. The immunoSEQ Assay, a bias-controlled multiplex PCR, was used to amplify TCRbeta CDR3 regions from genomic DNA. In the original analysis: The number of nucleated cells in each sample was estimated from the amplification of reference gene primers within the assay. Sequence reads were collapsed and filtered to measure the absolute abundance of every unique TCRbeta CDR3 rearrangement. Productive Simpson clonality was computed per sample as the square root of Simpson's diversity index over productive rearrangements. What TCRdb holds here is the immuneACCESS table cut down to in-frame rearrangements. Part of the clones is not present; checked against another copy, under half of the missing clones reflect an unresolved V gene, and the others are unexplained. V and J calls and clone size are those listed in that table; D and trimming were worked out from the DNA. The sample data list over 200,000 clones, and more than 80% of these were observed just once. 1.3% of the sample is held by the ten biggest clonotypes.

The rearrangement joined TRBV7-9 to TRBJ2-5, with 9 middle bases fitting TRBD2. This TCR was recovered from a woman in her thirties with COVID-19, enrolled during active disease. Material for sequencing was peripheral blood. The CDR3 corresponds to CASSSGLAGETQYF. The nucleotide sequence is TGTGCCAGCAGCTCGGGACTAGCAGGGGAGACCCAGTACTTC.